One and the same sample provided the 24 T cell receptor beta chains below, sequenced in a study of long-term antiretroviral therapy in people with HIV. Sequencing used immunoSEQ v3.0 at survey level. Clones were read by immunoSEQ multiplex PCR, and TCRdb kept only the in-frame ones, dropping some. The profile covers 45,000 or so clones, with roughly 95% appearing a single time and roughly 2.5% taken by the ten largest. The specimen was unsorted PBMCs, collected 3.7 years after starting antiretroviral therapy. The receptor set was obtained from a woman in her forties or fifties with HIV.

The chain employs TRBV5-1 and TRBJ2-6; D is undetermined. Germline CDR1 SGHRS, CDR2 YFSETQ. Trimming removed 6 bases at V and 2 bases at J, with 9 bases between. The CDR3 is 14 amino acids. Written as DNA, the CDR3 is TGCGCCAGCATCCTGCAGCCTGGGGCCAACGTCCTGACTTTC. Its protein is CASILQPGANVLTF.

The V call is TRBV11-2, the J call TRBJ1-6; D gene ambiguous. There are 14 residues in the CDR3. V was shortened by 0 bases and J by 7 bases, with 7 bases between the two germline ends. Looked up from germline, CDR1 is SGHAT and CDR2 is FQNNGV. The CDR3 protein is CASSLETMNSPLHF. CDR3 DNA: TGTGCCAGCAGCTTAGAGACAATGAATTCACCCCTCCACTTT.

This chain joins TRBV9 and TRBJ2-7, with a possible D match to TRBD2 (8 bases). This CDR3 spans 16 amino acids. Trimming removed 0 bases at V and 2 bases at J, with 15 bases between. The germline V gene encodes CDR1 SGDLS and CDR2 YYNGEE. The chain's CDR3 is CASSVAGGTAAYEQYF. In nucleotides, the CDR3 is TGTGCCAGCAGCGTAGCGGGGGGGACAGCGGCCTACGAGCAGTACTTC.

The J gene is TRBJ2-3, the V gene TRBV9; 8 nucleotides agree with TRBD2. Trimming took 0 bases from V and 4 from J; bases not matched to a gene: 7. CDR1 and CDR2 from the germline V gene are SGDLS and YYNGEE. This CDR3 is 16 amino acids long. CDR3 bases: TGTGCCAGCAGCGTAGAAGTGGCGGGGGGATCAGATACGCAGTATTTT. This codes for CASSVEVAGGSDTQYF.

The chain is built from TRBV25-1 and TRBJ1-1; possible D gene TRBD1, 5 bases. The CDR3 covers 13 residues. Germline CDR1 and CDR2: MGHDK and SYGVNS. Trimming stripped 8 bases from V and 5 bases from J, with 15 bases between. The CDR3 sequence is CASSQTDMTEAFF. The CDR3 DNA reads TGTGCCAGCTCTCAAACGGACATGACTGAAGCTTTCTTT. The full variable domain, completed using reference TRBV25-1 and TRBJ1-1, is EADIYQTPRYLVIGTGKKITLECSQTMGHDKMYWYQQDPGMELHLIHYSYGVNSTEKGDLSSESTVSRIRTEHFPLTLESARPSHTSQYLCASSQTDMTEAFFGQGTRLTVV.

The chain combines TRBV29-1 with TRBJ2-2; D remains unclear. Trimming removed 2 bases at V and 4 bases at J, with 5 bases between. Germline V gene sequence: CDR1 SQVTM, CDR2 ANQGSEA. The CDR3 runs 12 residues. CDR3 DNA: TGCAGCGTTGAACCCGTCACCGGGGAGCTGTTTTTT. Translating it yields CSVEPVTGELFF.

The chain combines TRBV10-3 with TRBJ2-5, with 12 bases fitting TRBD1. In germline, CDR1 is ENHRY, CDR2 SYGVKD. The CDR3 is 16 amino acids. Trimming removed 6 bases from V and 5 bases from J; junction bases left unmatched: 10. CDR3 coding DNA: TGTGCCATCAGCGATGACGGGACAGGGGGCGGTGAGACCCAGTACTTC. This translates into CAISDDGTGGGETQYF.

The chain has TRBV7-2 and TRBJ2-7, with TRBD1 as a possible D gene (5 bases). The germline gives CDR1 SGHTA, CDR2 FQGNSA. This CDR3 comprises 13 residues. Deletions cut 5 bases from V and 1 base from J, with 9 bases between. The CDR3 DNA follows: TGTGCCAGCAGCCTAGGGGTGTCCTACGAGCAGTACTTC. As protein: CASSLGVSYEQYF.

The chain uses TRBV29-1 and TRBJ2-1; D not certain. V lost 7 bases to trimming and J lost 4 bases, with 8 bases between them. The CDR3 covers 11 residues. From germline, CDR1 is SQVTM and CDR2 ANQGSEA. In nucleotides, the CDR3 is TGCAGCGCCCTTTTATACAATGAGCAGTTCTTC. Its protein product is CSALLYNEQFF.

The rearrangement uses TRBV6-6 and TRBJ1-6; D is undetermined. The V gene's germline CDR1 is MNHNY and CDR2 SVGAGI (reference sequence). Trimming stripped 7 bases from V and 10 bases from J, with 14 bases between. This CDR3 is 13 amino acids long. This CDR3 is CASTQFPTSPLHF. As DNA, the CDR3 is TGTGCCAGCACCCAGTTTCCCACCTCACCCCTCCACTTT.

V gene TRBV5-5 combines with J gene TRBJ1-5; D gene uncertain. Trimming took 0 bases from V and 1 from J, leaving 5 bases between them. Germline V gene sequence: CDR1 SGHKS, CDR2 YYEKEE (reference sequence). This CDR3 is 14 amino acids long. The DNA for the CDR3 is TGTGCCAGCAGCTTGGATCAGAGCAATCAGCCCCAGCATTTT. This encodes CASSLDQSNQPQHF.

V gene TRBV10-3 combines with J gene TRBJ2-7, with TRBD1 matching over 10 bases. There are 17 residues in the CDR3. The germline V gene has CDR1 ENHRY and CDR2 SYGVKD. With 0 bases clipped from V and 1 base from J, the junction kept 6 bases outside the gene matches. CDR3 residues: CAISESGRDRGSYEQYF. Written as DNA, the CDR3 is TGTGCCATCAGTGAGTCTGGGAGGGACAGGGGTTCCTACGAGCAGTACTTC.

This clone occurred a few times. The J gene is TRBJ2-7, the V gene TRBV6-1; tentative D call: TRBD2 (6 bases). Germline lookup yields CDR1 MNHNS and CDR2 SASEGT. The germline V and J ends were trimmed by 1 base and 2 bases, with 12 bases remaining between them. This CDR3 contains 15 residues. The CDR3 nucleotides are TGTGCCAGCAGTGAAGAAATGGGGGGAACCTACGAGCAGTACTTC. It specifies CASSEEMGGTYEQYF.

This rearrangement joins TRBV6-5 to TRBJ2-5; maybe TRBD2 (6 bases). The CDR3 extends over 14 amino acids. V dropped 5 bases and J dropped 4 bases, with 14 bases sitting between them. Germline CDR1 is MNHEY and CDR2 is SVGAGI. Here the CDR3 reads CASSPGGVGETQYF. The CDR3, as DNA: TGTGCCAGCAGTCCCGGGGGAGTGGGAGAGACCCAGTACTTC.

The chain joins TRBV7-9 to TRBJ2-2, with 8 bases matching TRBD1. The trim removed 5 bases at V and 6 bases at J, leaving 8 bases unmatched. This CDR3 region has 15 residues. Germline CDR1 reads SEHNR; CDR2 reads FQNEAQ (reference sequence). CDR3 DNA: TGTGCCAGCAGCCTCGGGACAGGTCGTGCCGGGGAGCTGTTTTTT. Its protein product is CASSLGTGRAGELFF.

This chain uses TRBV10-3 with TRBJ1-2; no clear D. This CDR3 region has 13 residues. The germline gives CDR1 ENHRY, CDR2 SYGVKD. Trimming took off 2 bases at V and 2 bases at J, with 6 bases between the two ends. The CDR3 coding sequence is TGTGCCATCAGTGAGGAAGGCAACTATGGCTACACCTTC. It specifies CAISEEGNYGYTF.

The chain has TRBV7-3 and TRBJ2-2, with D unresolved. CDR1 and CDR2 from the germline V gene are SGHTA and FQGTGA. The CDR3 loop spans 12 amino acids. V gave up 5 bases and J gave up 7 bases, with 8 bases separating them. The CDR3 DNA sequence: TGTGCCAGCAGCGAATGGGGCGGGGAGCTGTTTTTT. Protein: CASSEWGGELFF.

This chain links TRBV29-1 with TRBJ2-7; D gene uncertain. Germline V gene sequence: CDR1 SQVTM, CDR2 ANQGSEA. V was shortened by 1 base and J by 7 bases, with 14 bases between the two germline ends. The CDR3 is 13 amino acids. The chain's CDR3 is CSVEVLGNIEQYF. DNA for the CDR3: TGCAGCGTTGAAGTTTTGGGAAACATAGAGCAGTACTTC.

The CDR3: CASSLLSGGAYNEQFF. CDR3 nucleotide sequence: TGTGCCAGCAGCTTGCTCAGCGGGGGGGCTTACAATGAGCAGTTCTTC. The chain carries TRBV7-3 and TRBJ2-1, with 10 positions matching TRBD2. The CDR3 consists of 16 residues. CDR1 is SGHTA and CDR2 is FQGTGA in the germline V gene. The trim removed 3 bases at V and 4 bases at J, leaving 6 bases unmatched.

The rearrangement joins TRBV5-1 to TRBJ2-7; D gene ambiguous. The CDR3 has 13 amino acids. Germline lookup yields CDR1 SGHRS and CDR2 YFSETQ. Trimming pared 1 base from V and 3 bases from J, leaving 8 bases between. The CDR3 spells CASSLPEIYEQYF. The CDR3 bases are TGCGCCAGCAGCTTGCCCGAGATCTACGAGCAGTACTTC.

The chain employs TRBV18 and TRBJ2-5, with a tentative D call TRBD2 (5 bases). This CDR3 is built from 13 residues. Germline CDR1 is KGHSH and CDR2 is LQKENI. With 1 base removed from V and 5 bases from J, the gap between germline ends came to 8 bases. The CDR3 spells CASSPLASETQYF. CDR3 bases: TGTGCCAGCTCACCACTAGCGAGTGAGACCCAGTACTTC.

The CDR3, as DNA: TGCGCCAGCAGCTCCGCCGACAGGTCTCCCACAGATACGCAGTATTTT. Residues: CASSSADRSPTDTQYF. The chain combines TRBV5-1 with TRBJ2-3; D is possibly TRBD1 (6 bases). Germline assignment: CDR1 SGHRS and CDR2 YFSETQ. The CDR3 has 16 residues. Trimming pared 3 bases from V and 2 bases from J, leaving 16 bases between.

This chain connects TRBV4-3 to TRBJ1-5, with D uncertain. V lost 1 base to trimming and J lost 0 bases, with 10 bases between them. The CDR3 contains 16 residues. Germline V CDR1 and CDR2: LGHNA, YSLEER. This CDR3 is CASSQGSGFSNQPQHF. CDR3 DNA: TGCGCCAGCAGCCAAGGAAGTGGGTTTAGCAATCAGCCCCAGCATTTT.

The chain uses TRBV6-1 and TRBJ1-1; TRBD1 matches 8 bases. CDR1 is MNHNS and CDR2 is SASEGT in the germline V gene. The V gene end was trimmed by 1 base and the J gene end by 9 bases; junction bases not matched to a gene: 10. The CDR3 extends over 15 amino acids. This chain's CDR3 is CASSEGIPGQDKAFF. The CDR3 nucleotides are TGTGCCAGCAGTGAAGGAATACCGGGACAGGACAAAGCTTTCTTT.